This T cell receptor beta chain was identified in a study of graft-versus-host responses after intestinal transplantation. Study background: All recipients were given anti-thymocyte globulin induction, and tacrolimus and steroids were then administered for around three years.

This table comes from immunoSEQ multiplex PCR, and its TCRdb copy is limited to in-frame clones, with some not included. This repertoire shows approximately 49,000 clones, roughly 95% found once; its top ten account for 0.2% to 0.25%. V gave up 0 bases and J gave up 2 bases, with 11 bases separating them. Germline CDR1 reads MNHEY; CDR2 reads SMNVEV (reference sequence). The CDR3 consists of 16 residues. As to this clone: Its target is not known.

The source material was unstimulated CD8+ T cells sorted from spleen or lymph node cells, sampled before transplant. This TCR derives from a human donor who was the organ donor for an intestinal transplant. The J gene is TRBJ2-1, the V gene TRBV27; D is tentatively TRBD1 or TRBD2 (5 bases each). The DNA for the CDR3 is TGTGCCAGCAGTTTATCGCTGGGACCCGCCTACAATGAGCAGTTCTTC. Its protein product is CASSLSLGPAYNEQFF.